This is a list of T cell receptor beta chains from one sample in a study of blood T cell repertoires in COVID-19. Here immunoSEQ multiplex PCR was the method, and the copy in TCRdb shows in-frame clones only, minus some. The profile shows about 140,000 clones, 80% of them singletons. Sequencing used peripheral blood. The receptors stem from a man between 65 and 79 years old who had recovered from COVID-19. Both conserved end residues are part of each CDR3. The D gene is left open where the match is weak. Expanded clones are given a class, and other clones once, few, many or no size at all.

V gene,D gene,J gene,clone size,CDR3 protein,CDR3 DNA
TRBV27,-,TRBJ1-5,many,CASSVDSSNQPQHF,TGTGCCAGCAGTGTCGACAGTAGCAATCAGCCCCAGCATTTT
TRBV14,-,TRBJ2-7,-,CASSPVNRAFYEQYF,TGTGCCAGCAGCCCCGTGAACCGAGCGTTCTACGAGCAGTACTTC
TRBV9,TRBD2,TRBJ2-3,-,CASSAKGWLAEIDTQYF,TGTGCCAGCAGCGCTAAGGGGTGGCTAGCGGAGATAGATACGCAGTATTTT
TRBV30,TRBD2,TRBJ2-1,once,CAWRSLREGSYNEQFF,TGTGCCTGGAGATCGTTACGGGAGGGCTCCTACAATGAGCAGTTCTTC
TRBV2,-,TRBJ2-5,few,CASSKQGRTDETQYF,TGTGCCAGCAGTAAACAGGGCCGGACGGATGAGACCCAGTACTTC
TRBV5-1,-,TRBJ1-4,-,CASSSSGSSNEKLFF,TGCGCCAGCAGCTCCTCCGGGTCGTCTAATGAAAAACTGTTTTTT
TRBV9,TRBD1,TRBJ2-3,-,CASSTGRRQGDTQYF,TGTGCCAGCAGCACCGGACGGAGACAGGGAGATACGCAGTATTTT
TRBV19,-,TRBJ1-5,-,CASSPHRRGSNQPQHF,TGTGCCAGTAGTCCCCACCGGCGGGGTAGCAATCAGCCCCAGCATTTT
TRBV24-1,-,TRBJ2-1,once,CATSDIALSSYNEQFF,TGTGCCACCAGTGACATAGCGTTGAGCTCCTACAATGAGCAGTTCTTC
TRBV29-1,-,TRBJ2-3,-,CSVDYGSTDTQYF,TGCAGCGTTGATTACGGGAGCACAGATACGCAGTATTTT
TRBV6-5,TRBD2,TRBJ2-2,-,CASRTSDRDTGELFF,TGTGCCAGCAGGACTAGCGACCGAGACACCGGGGAGCTGTTTTTT
TRBV7-2,TRBD2,TRBJ2-7,-,CASSVISGSPEQYF,TGTGCCAGCAGCGTAATTAGCGGGAGTCCCGAGCAGTACTTC
TRBV4-1,-,TRBJ1-1,-,CASSYRENTEAFF,TGCGCCAGCAGCTACAGGGAGAACACTGAAGCTTTCTTT
TRBV18,-,TRBJ2-7,-,CASSLRRDYEQYF,TGTGCCAGCTCACTTAGACGGGACTACGAGCAGTACTTC
TRBV10-1,TRBD2,TRBJ2-7,-,CASALAGGDEQYF,TGCGCCAGCGCCCTAGCGGGAGGAGACGAGCAGTACTTC
TRBV6-2/TRBV6-3,-,TRBJ1-5,-,CASSYALGRGNQPQHF,TGTGCCAGCAGTTACGCACTGGGGAGGGGGAATCAGCCCCAGCATTTT
TRBV24-1,-,TRBJ2-3,-,CATSGTGDTQYF,TGTGCCACCAGTGGTACAGGGGATACGCAGTATTTT
TRBV2,-,TRBJ2-1,-,CASSDITQYNEQFF,TGTGCCAGCAGTGACATAACTCAATACAATGAGCAGTTCTTC
TRBV18,TRBD1,TRBJ1-2,-,CASSHDRDGVYNGYTF,TGTGCCAGCTCACATGACAGGGACGGCGTCTATAATGGCTACACCTTC
TRBV15,-,TRBJ2-2,-,CATHEEGNTGELFF,TGTGCCACCCACGAAGAGGGGAACACCGGGGAGCTGTTTTTT
TRBV5-1,TRBD1,TRBJ2-7,many,CASSPDRGREQYF,TGCGCCAGCAGCCCGGACAGGGGACGCGAGCAGTACTTC
TRBV5-1,-,TRBJ2-7,-,CASSIQGNEQYF,TGCGCCAGCAGTATTCAGGGCAACGAGCAGTACTTC
TRBV7-8,-,TRBJ2-7,-,CASSQGWGHEQYF,TGTGCCAGCTCACAGGGATGGGGGCACGAGCAGTACTTC
TRBV5-1,-,TRBJ2-2,-,CASSLAQGNTGELFF,TGCGCCAGCAGCTTGGCTCAGGGGAACACCGGGGAGCTGTTTTTT
TRBV12-3/TRBV12-4,-,TRBJ2-7,-,CASSFGSVREQYF,TGTGCCAGCAGTTTCGGGTCCGTACGCGAGCAGTACTTC
TRBV3-1/TRBV3-2,TRBD1,TRBJ1-6,-,CASSQELRTGEDNSPLHF,TGTGCCAGCAGCCAAGAGTTACGGACAGGGGAAGATAATTCACCCCTCCACTTT
TRBV18,-,TRBJ2-7,-,CASSTSDSYEQYF,TGTGCCAGCTCAACCAGTGACAGTTATGAGCAGTACTTC
TRBV27,TRBD2,TRBJ2-7,-,CASSLFAPGLAGPSYEQYF,TGTGCCAGCAGTTTGTTCGCGCCGGGACTAGCGGGTCCCTCCTACGAGCAGTACTTC